Listed below are T cell receptor beta chains from one sample, sequenced in a study of post-analysis software for immune sequencing data. TCRdb re-derived calls from the PCR reads in MiXCR, one entry per CDR3 protein. The repertoire includes hundreds of thousands of distinct CDR3 sequences, about 32% of them detected once, and roughly 0.53% sits in the top ten. The sequenced material came from blood. Source of these receptors: a girl between 5 and 17 years old with multiple sclerosis. CDR3s include the opening cysteine and the closing phenylalanine or tryptophan. Fields, in order: CDR3 length, clone size, D gene, V gene, J gene, CDR3 DNA, CDR3 protein. A D gene is named only where the DNA matches it firmly. Clone size is shown for a subset of rows, as once, few, many or a class of expanded clone.

CDR3 length: 12
clone size: -
D gene: TRBD2
V gene: TRBV29-1
J gene: TRBJ2-3
CDR3 DNA: TGCAGCTCCGACCGGGGGGGAGATACGCAGTATTTT
CDR3 protein: CSSDRGGDTQYF

CDR3 length: 16
clone size: once
D gene: -
V gene: TRBV7-2
J gene: TRBJ2-5
CDR3 DNA: TGTGCCAGCAGCTTGTTGGGTAGCGGAAACCAACAGACCCAGTACTTC
CDR3 protein: CASSLLGSGNQQTQYF

CDR3 length: 15
clone size: many
D gene: -
V gene: TRBV10-3
J gene: TRBJ2-6
CDR3 DNA: TGTGCCATCAGTGGATGGGGCTCTGGGGCCAACGTCCTGACTTTC
CDR3 protein: CAISGWGSGANVLTF

CDR3 length: 14
clone size: few
D gene: TRBD2
V gene: TRBV27
J gene: TRBJ2-7
CDR3 DNA: TGTGCCAGCGCCAGGACTAGCGTAGGCTACGAGCAGTACTTC
CDR3 protein: CASARTSVGYEQYF

CDR3 length: 15
clone size: few
D gene: TRBD2
V gene: TRBV4-1
J gene: TRBJ2-5
CDR3 DNA: TGCGCCAGCAGCCGACTTAGCGGGGCTCCAGAGACCCAGTACTTC
CDR3 protein: CASSRLSGAPETQYF

CDR3 length: 15
clone size: many
D gene: -
V gene: TRBV28
J gene: TRBJ2-1
CDR3 DNA: TGTGCCAGCGCCTCATCGGTAGACTCCTACAATGAGCAGTTCTTC
CDR3 protein: CASASSVDSYNEQFF

CDR3 length: 15
clone size: -
D gene: TRBD1
V gene: TRBV5-1
J gene: TRBJ2-1
CDR3 DNA: TGCGCCAGCAGCGGGGGACAGGCTTGGCCCAATGAGCAGTTCTTC
CDR3 protein: CASSGGQAWPNEQFF

CDR3 length: 14
clone size: -
D gene: -
V gene: TRBV15
J gene: TRBJ2-5
CDR3 DNA: TGTGCCACCAGCATGGGGGATTGGCAAGAGACCCAGTACTTC
CDR3 protein: CATSMGDWQETQYF

CDR3 length: 18
clone size: -
D gene: -
V gene: TRBV28
J gene: TRBJ1-1
CDR3 DNA: TGTGCCAGCAGTCACGAACTGACATACGGACTTCTGAACACTGAAGCTTTCTTT
CDR3 protein: CASSHELTYGLLNTEAFF

CDR3 length: 12
clone size: few
D gene: -
V gene: TRBV7-9
J gene: TRBJ1-1
CDR3 DNA: TGTGCCAGCAGCCCAGGGGTGCGAGTAGCTTTCTTT
CDR3 protein: CASSPGVRVAFF

CDR3 length: 13
clone size: few
D gene: -
V gene: TRBV20-1
J gene: TRBJ2-7
CDR3 DNA: TGCAGTGCTAGCGGAGGGACTGCATACGAGCAGTACTTC
CDR3 protein: CSASGGTAYEQYF

CDR3 length: 14
clone size: few
D gene: -
V gene: TRBV5-1
J gene: TRBJ1-4
CDR3 DNA: TGCGCCAGCACCGATCGACCGACTAATGAAAAACTGTTTTTT
CDR3 protein: CASTDRPTNEKLFF

CDR3 length: 15
clone size: few
D gene: TRBD1
V gene: TRBV5-1
J gene: TRBJ1-2
CDR3 DNA: TGCGCCAGCAGCTTGGCCGGGACAGGGCGTCACGGCTACACCTTC
CDR3 protein: CASSLAGTGRHGYTF

CDR3 length: 20
clone size: -
D gene: TRBD1
V gene: TRBV4-1
J gene: TRBJ1-1
CDR3 DNA: TGCGCCAGCAGCCACCCCTGGGACAGGAGGGGGACCACAGGGGTTGCTGAAGCTTTCTTT
CDR3 protein: CASSHPWDRRGTTGVAEAFF

CDR3 length: 14
clone size: -
D gene: -
V gene: TRBV20-1
J gene: TRBJ1-2
CDR3 DNA: TGCAGTGCTAGAGATTTCGGCCAGTCGGAGGGCTACGCCTTC
CDR3 protein: CSARDFGQSEGYAF

CDR3 length: 17
clone size: few
D gene: -
V gene: TRBV4-2
J gene: TRBJ2-1
CDR3 DNA: TGTGCCAGCAGCCTGAGGACTGAGATCCGCTCCTACAATGAGCAGTTCTTC
CDR3 protein: CASSLRTEIRSYNEQFF

CDR3 length: 14
clone size: -
D gene: -
V gene: TRBV11-3
J gene: TRBJ2-7
CDR3 DNA: TGTGCCAGCAGCTTAGAAGGGCATTCCTACGAGCAGTACTTC
CDR3 protein: CASSLEGHSYEQYF

CDR3 length: 16
clone size: few
D gene: -
V gene: TRBV6-5
J gene: TRBJ1-4
CDR3 DNA: TGTGCCAGCAGTTACCGCAAGTCCGCGGGGAATGAAAAACTGTTTTTT
CDR3 protein: CASSYRKSAGNEKLFF

CDR3 length: 13
clone size: many
D gene: -
V gene: TRBV12-3/TRBV12-4
J gene: TRBJ1-2
CDR3 DNA: TGTGCCAGCAGTTTAGTGCAAGGGTATGGCTACACCTTC
CDR3 protein: CASSLVQGYGYTF

CDR3 length: 15
clone size: -
D gene: -
V gene: TRBV29-1
J gene: TRBJ1-5
CDR3 DNA: TGCAGCGTTGCGTCTTCAGCTTATTACAATCAGCCCCAGCATTTT
CDR3 protein: CSVASSAYYNQPQHF

CDR3 length: 16
clone size: -
D gene: -
V gene: TRBV28
J gene: TRBJ2-3
CDR3 DNA: TGTGCCAGCAGTTTACCCGGGACGGGGACCACAGATACGCAGTATTTT
CDR3 protein: CASSLPGTGTTDTQYF

CDR3 length: 15
clone size: -
D gene: -
V gene: TRBV3-1
J gene: TRBJ2-5
CDR3 DNA: TGTGCCAGCAGCCAGGCCGGGGGTTTTCGGGAGACCCAGTACTTC
CDR3 protein: CASSQAGGFRETQYF

CDR3 length: 14
clone size: few
D gene: TRBD1
V gene: TRBV2
J gene: TRBJ1-2
CDR3 DNA: TGTGCCAGCAGGGGACAGGGAGCTTATTTTGGCTACACCTTC
CDR3 protein: CASRGQGAYFGYTF

CDR3 length: 14
clone size: -
D gene: -
V gene: TRBV6-2/TRBV6-3
J gene: TRBJ2-2
CDR3 DNA: TGTGCCGTCCTCGTCGCGGGCCATGTCGGGGAGCTGTTTTTT
CDR3 protein: CAVLVAGHVGELFF

CDR3 length: 17
clone size: few
D gene: -
V gene: TRBV7-9
J gene: TRBJ2-7
CDR3 DNA: TGTGCCAGCAGCTTAGCCAGGCGGCAGGGGAAGGCCTACGAGCAGTACTTC
CDR3 protein: CASSLARRQGKAYEQYF

CDR3 length: 11
clone size: -
D gene: -
V gene: TRBV3-1
J gene: TRBJ1-3
CDR3 DNA: TGTGCCAGCAGCCAAAGGGACACCATATATTTT
CDR3 protein: CASSQRDTIYF

CDR3 length: 11
clone size: few
D gene: -
V gene: TRBV6-5
J gene: TRBJ1-4
CDR3 DNA: TGTGCCAGCGGCTTCGTTGAAAAACTGTTTTTT
CDR3 protein: CASGFVEKLFF

CDR3 length: 15
clone size: few
D gene: TRBD1
V gene: TRBV7-9
J gene: TRBJ1-1
CDR3 DNA: TGTGCCAGCAGCCGAAGTGCGACAGGGGGCACTGAAGCTTTCTTT
CDR3 protein: CASSRSATGGTEAFF

CDR3 length: 15
clone size: -
D gene: -
V gene: TRBV29-1
J gene: TRBJ1-1
CDR3 DNA: TGCAGCGTTGTGTTCTGGGGGAGGCGGGGGACTGAAGCTTTCTTT
CDR3 protein: CSVVFWGRRGTEAFF

CDR3 length: 14
clone size: few
D gene: -
V gene: TRBV12-3/TRBV12-4
J gene: TRBJ1-2
CDR3 DNA: TGTGCCAGCAGGCCGACAGTCGGAGATTATGGCTACACCTTC
CDR3 protein: CASRPTVGDYGYTF

CDR3 length: 15
clone size: -
D gene: -
V gene: TRBV20-1
J gene: TRBJ2-5
CDR3 DNA: TGCAGTGCTAGAGGCCCCGTCGCAGCCCAAGAGACCCAGTACTTC
CDR3 protein: CSARGPVAAQETQYF

CDR3 length: 14
clone size: -
D gene: -
V gene: TRBV9
J gene: TRBJ2-2
CDR3 DNA: TGTGCCAGCAGCGTAGTGTCGATGGCCGGGGAGCTGTTTTTT
CDR3 protein: CASSVVSMAGELFF

CDR3 length: 13
clone size: few
D gene: -
V gene: TRBV7-9
J gene: TRBJ1-2
CDR3 DNA: TGTGCCAGCAGCCTCGGGACTGCGGATGGCTACACCTTC
CDR3 protein: CASSLGTADGYTF

CDR3 length: 15
clone size: few
D gene: -
V gene: TRBV7-2
J gene: TRBJ1-2
CDR3 DNA: TGTGCCAGCAGCTTAGTTGGCAAGACCAACTATGGCTACACCTTC
CDR3 protein: CASSLVGKTNYGYTF

CDR3 length: 11
clone size: -
D gene: -
V gene: TRBV29-1
J gene: TRBJ1-1
CDR3 DNA: TGCAGCGTGGGGGCTGAGGGTTTAGCTTTCTTT
CDR3 protein: CSVGAEGLAFF

CDR3 length: 16
clone size: -
D gene: TRBD2
V gene: TRBV7-9
J gene: TRBJ2-3
CDR3 DNA: TGTGCCAGCAGCTTCTGGAGTAGCGGGAGCACAGATACGCAGTATTTT
CDR3 protein: CASSFWSSGSTDTQYF

CDR3 length: 13
clone size: few
D gene: TRBD1
V gene: TRBV7-9
J gene: TRBJ2-5
CDR3 DNA: TGTGCCAGCAGCCGGGACAGGGCAAAGACCCAGTACTTC
CDR3 protein: CASSRDRAKTQYF

CDR3 length: 14
clone size: -
D gene: -
V gene: TRBV15
J gene: TRBJ1-1
CDR3 DNA: TGTGCCACCAGCAGAGATGCTCTGAACACTGAAGCTTTCTTT
CDR3 protein: CATSRDALNTEAFF

CDR3 length: 13
clone size: few
D gene: TRBD2
V gene: TRBV20-1
J gene: TRBJ2-7
CDR3 DNA: TGCAGTGCTAGACTAGCGGGAGGGGTCGAGCAGTACTTC
CDR3 protein: CSARLAGGVEQYF

CDR3 length: 16
clone size: few
D gene: -
V gene: TRBV20-1
J gene: TRBJ1-4
CDR3 DNA: TGCAGTGCGCGGGGGGGGACCGCTTCAACTAATGAAAAACTGTTTTTT
CDR3 protein: CSARGGTASTNEKLFF

CDR3 length: 14
clone size: -
D gene: TRBD1
V gene: TRBV24-1
J gene: TRBJ2-3
CDR3 DNA: TGTGCCACCCCGGACAGGGGGTACACAGATACGCAGTATTTT
CDR3 protein: CATPDRGYTDTQYF

CDR3 length: 14
clone size: -
D gene: -
V gene: TRBV12-3/TRBV12-4
J gene: TRBJ2-1
CDR3 DNA: TGTGCCACCACGATACGGGGATCGTTCAATGAGCAGTTCTTC
CDR3 protein: CATTIRGSFNEQFF

CDR3 length: 19
clone size: -
D gene: -
V gene: TRBV20-1
J gene: TRBJ1-5
CDR3 DNA: TGCAGTGCTAGAGCCCCCGGGCCTTCGATCCCTTATAGCAATCAGCCCCAGCATTTT
CDR3 protein: CSARAPGPSIPYSNQPQHF

CDR3 length: 15
clone size: few
D gene: -
V gene: TRBV11-2
J gene: TRBJ2-5
CDR3 DNA: TGTGCCAGCAGCTCCCGGGACGGAGGCCGAGAGACCCAGTACTTC
CDR3 protein: CASSSRDGGRETQYF

CDR3 length: 15
clone size: -
D gene: -
V gene: TRBV27
J gene: TRBJ1-1
CDR3 DNA: TGTGCCAGCTCCTTTCCTAGACAGGTAGGCACTGAAGCTTTCTTT
CDR3 protein: CASSFPRQVGTEAFF

CDR3 length: 16
clone size: few
D gene: -
V gene: TRBV10-3
J gene: TRBJ2-3
CDR3 DNA: TGTGCCATCAGTGAGTATAACACTGGGGCTACAGATACGCAGTATTTT
CDR3 protein: CAISEYNTGATDTQYF